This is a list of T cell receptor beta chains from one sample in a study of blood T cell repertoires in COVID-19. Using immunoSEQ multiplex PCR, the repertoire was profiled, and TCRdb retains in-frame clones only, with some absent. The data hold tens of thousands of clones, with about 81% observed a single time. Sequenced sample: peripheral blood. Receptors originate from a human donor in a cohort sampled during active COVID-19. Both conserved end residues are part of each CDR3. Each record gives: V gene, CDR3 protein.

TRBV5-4	CASTHRNRLNTGELFF
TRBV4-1	CASSLQGVSNQPQHF
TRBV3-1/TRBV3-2	CASSRTGTGAPNSPLHF
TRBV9	CASSLIQGGGYTF
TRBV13	CASSSPGILGETQYF
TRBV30	CAWSFRSNQPQHF
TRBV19	CASSPGTGGTETQYF
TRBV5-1	CASSLTGGNLGEQFF
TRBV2	CASSRQGDGNTIYF
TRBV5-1	CASSTDRGGGTEAFF
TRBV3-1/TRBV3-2	CASSQDRGCGRATGELFF
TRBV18	CASSHNLTSATYEQYF
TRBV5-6	CASSLQGARGYTF
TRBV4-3	CASSQEGRGATEAFF
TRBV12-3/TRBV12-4	CASSFGVETQYF
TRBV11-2	CASSQFSWAGVGYEQYF
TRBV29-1	CSTRGTEAFF
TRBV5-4	CASSFLRDRGTDTQYF
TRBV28	CASSQAGQGDYGYTF
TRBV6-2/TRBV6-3	CASSPPITGRGASGYTF
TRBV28	CASSPFQVTFYNSPLHF
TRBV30	CAWREGTVTSYEQYF
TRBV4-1	CASSPGTGEVYEQFF
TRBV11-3	CASSLGSGVRTVAFF
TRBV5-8	CASSLYKGLANTGELFF
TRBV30	CAWSMGALNTEAFF
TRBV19	CASSRNLAGGNEQFF
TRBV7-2	CASSSLGQGVPLHF
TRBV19	CASSPTGGLEGNQPQHF
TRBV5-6	CASSPGRGGLNTGELFF
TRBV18	CASSPPQAPRGNEQFF
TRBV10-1	CASSGGDANEQYF
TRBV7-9	CASSRTATYNEQFF
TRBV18	CASSPDRVSYEQYF
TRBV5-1	CASSLGGYNAFEAFF